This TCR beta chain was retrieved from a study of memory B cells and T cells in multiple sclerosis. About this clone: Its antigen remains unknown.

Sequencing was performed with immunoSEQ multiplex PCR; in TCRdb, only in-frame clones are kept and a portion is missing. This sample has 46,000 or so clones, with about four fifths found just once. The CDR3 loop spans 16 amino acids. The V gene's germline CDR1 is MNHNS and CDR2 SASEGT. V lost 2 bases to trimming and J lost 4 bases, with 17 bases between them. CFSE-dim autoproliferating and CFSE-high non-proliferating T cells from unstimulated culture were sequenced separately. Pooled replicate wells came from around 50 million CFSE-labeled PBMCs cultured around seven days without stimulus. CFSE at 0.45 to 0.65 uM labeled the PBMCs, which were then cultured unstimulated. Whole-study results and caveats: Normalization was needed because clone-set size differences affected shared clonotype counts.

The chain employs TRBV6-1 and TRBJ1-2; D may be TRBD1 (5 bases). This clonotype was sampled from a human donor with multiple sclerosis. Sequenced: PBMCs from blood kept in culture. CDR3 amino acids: CASSESAGRGAYGYTF. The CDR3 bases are TGTGCCAGCAGTGAATCCGCAGGGAGGGGCGCCTATGGCTACACCTTC.